The 30 T cell receptor beta chains below all came from one sample that was sequenced in a study of shared clonotypes between healthy human individuals. Clones were read by immunoSEQ multiplex PCR, and TCRdb kept only the in-frame ones, dropping some. This repertoire shows a few hundred thousand clones, around 87% found once; its top ten account for around 15%. Source material: memory CD8+ T cells sorted from blood. Noted subset: CD45RO+ cells pooled with CCR7-negative TemRA cells. These TCRs come from a man between 18 and 29 years old in good health.

The genes are TRBV27 and TRBJ2-2; a possible D gene is TRBD2 (6 bases). There are 14 residues in the CDR3. V was clipped by 1 base and J by 3 bases, with 6 bases between them. Germline V gene sequence: CDR1 MNHEY, CDR2 SMNVEV (reference sequence). CDR3 in amino acids: CASSLWDYTGELFF. The CDR3 region has the DNA TGTGCCAGCAGTTTATGGGACTACACCGGGGAGCTGTTTTTT.

V usage is TRBV28 and J usage is TRBJ2-4; 10 bases match TRBD1. The CDR3 totals 16 residues. Germline CDR1 MDHEN, CDR2 SYDVKM. V gave up 3 bases and J gave up 4 bases; unmatched junction bases: 6. Here the CDR3 reads CASSFRDRGPKNIQYF. The CDR3 region has the DNA TGTGCCAGCAGTTTTCGGGACAGGGGACCAAAAAACATTCAGTACTTC.

This clone was seen only once. This chain connects TRBV27 to TRBJ2-1; 12 bases are a match to TRBD1. The germline CDR1 and CDR2 sequences are MNHEY and SMNVEV (reference sequence). This CDR3 has 14 amino acids. V was pared by 7 bases and J by 7 bases, with 5 bases of the junction left unmatched. The CDR3 nucleotides read TGTGCCAGCACGGGACAGGGGGCAAGGAATGAGCAGTTCTTC. Translation gives CASTGQGARNEQFF.

This chain uses TRBV4-1 with TRBJ1-2; 8 bases match TRBD1. The CDR3 runs 17 residues. Germline CDR1 is MGHRA and CDR2 is YSYEKL. Trimming at V came to 0 bases and at J to 7 bases, leaving 13 bases not matched to a gene. The CDR3: CASSQEQGAGKEGGYTF. The DNA of the CDR3 is TGCGCCAGCAGCCAAGAGCAGGGGGCGGGCAAAGAGGGTGGCTACACCTTC.

The chain recombines TRBV27 with TRBJ2-7; maybe TRBD1 (6 bases). Trimming took off 7 bases at V and 5 bases at J, with 18 bases between the two ends. CDR1 is MNHEY, CDR2 SMNVEV, per germline (reference sequence). The CDR3 runs 14 residues. The CDR3 loop reads CASKTQGIPHEQYF. The CDR3 DNA is TGTGCCAGCAAGACACAGGGAATTCCGCACGAGCAGTACTTC.

The V call is TRBV7-9, the J call TRBJ2-2; 9 bases match TRBD1. Germline V CDR1 and CDR2: SEHNR, FQNEAQ (reference sequence). The CDR3 has 16 residues. The junction had 5 bases not matched to a gene; V was cut back by 3 bases and J by 3 bases. In DNA, the CDR3 is TGTGCCAGCAGCTTTAGGGGACAGGGCCACACCGGGGAGCTGTTTTTT. Translating gives CASSFRGQGHTGELFF.

The chain links TRBV29-1 to TRBJ2-2; no clear D gene. V dropped 3 bases and J dropped 4 bases, with 6 bases sitting between them. CDR3 size: 12 residues. Per the germline V gene, CDR1 is SQVTM and CDR2 is ANQGSEA. The CDR3 DNA is TGCAGCGTTGAGTTGGGCACCGGGGAGCTGTTTTTT. Encoded protein: CSVELGTGELFF.

The chain employs TRBV5-1 and TRBJ2-6, with D uncertain. The V end was cut by 0 bases, the J end by 3 bases, with 16 bases between. This CDR3 has 18 residues. Germline loops: CDR1 SGHRS, CDR2 YFSETQ. The CDR3: CASSLVTSTVFGANVLTF. CDR3 bases: TGCGCCAGCAGCTTGGTAACCAGTACCGTATTTGGGGCCAACGTCCTGACTTTC.

In this sample, this clone turned up a few times. CDR3 protein: CSVDSGISYEQYF. As DNA, the CDR3 is TGCAGCGTTGATTCCGGAATCTCCTACGAGCAGTACTTC. The rearrangement uses TRBV29-1 and TRBJ2-7; D not resolved. Trimming cost V 3 bases and J 0 bases, with 9 bases left between them. The CDR3 is 13 residues long. CDR1 and CDR2 from the germline V gene are SQVTM and ANQGSEA.

This chain's CDR3 is CASGFSGSLEETQYF. For the CDR3, the DNA is TGTGCCAGCGGGTTTTCGGGCAGCCTAGAAGAGACCCAGTACTTC. The rearrangement links TRBV27 to TRBJ2-5; no definite D call. The V gene's germline CDR1 is MNHEY and CDR2 SMNVEV (reference sequence). V gave up 8 bases and J gave up 3 bases, with 19 bases separating them. The CDR3 totals 15 residues.

This chain links TRBV5-6 with TRBJ2-7; a possible D gene is TRBD2 (5 bases). V was pared by 6 bases and J by 5 bases, with 15 bases between. The CDR3 has 13 amino acids. In germline, CDR1 is SGHDT, CDR2 YYEEEE. CDR3 residues: CASTLLEGNEQYF. CDR3 DNA: TGTGCCAGCACCCTTCTTGAGGGCAACGAGCAGTACTTC.

The J gene is TRBJ2-7, the V gene TRBV11-3, with D maybe TRBD2 (7 bases). This CDR3 is 11 amino acids long. V lost 5 bases and J 8 bases, leaving 10 bases between the germline ends. CDR1 and CDR2 (germline): SGHNT, YENEEA. The CDR3 DNA is TGTGCCAGCAGCGGCGGGGGCCAGCAGTACTTC. It encodes CASSGGGQQYF. Full variable domain (missing parts from reference TRBV11-3 and TRBJ2-7): EAGVVQSPRYKIIEKKQPVAFWCNPISGHNTLYWYLQNLGQGPELLIRYENEEAVDDSQLPKDRFSAERLKGVDSTLKIQPAELGDSAVYLCASSGGGQQYFGPGTRLTVT.

The CDR3 DNA follows: TGCGCCAGCAGCATAACAGGAGGGGATACGCAGTATTTT. This codes for CASSITGGDTQYF. This chain connects TRBV5-1 to TRBJ2-3; maybe TRBD2 (6 bases). This CDR3 comprises 13 residues. Germline V gives CDR1 SGHRS, CDR2 YFSETQ. Trimming removed 4 bases at V and 6 bases at J, with 12 bases between.

The J gene is TRBJ2-7, the V gene TRBV5-6, with 7 bases identical to TRBD2. Germline trimming cut 2 bases from V and 3 bases from J; bases unmatched to any gene: 5. This CDR3 spans 14 amino acids. Germline V gives CDR1 SGHDT, CDR2 YYEEEE. The CDR3 DNA is TGTGCCAGCAGCTTCGGCCTAGCGGACTACGAGCAGTACTTC. It translates to CASSFGLADYEQYF.

CDR3 in amino acids: CASSNIRAGPLSTDTQYF. CDR3 sequence (DNA): TGTGCCAGCAGCAACATCCGGGCGGGACCTCTGTCCACAGATACGCAGTATTTT. V usage is TRBV11-2 and J usage is TRBJ2-3; D may be TRBD2 (6 bases). The CDR3 spans 18 residues. Germline lookup yields CDR1 SGHAT and CDR2 FQNNGV. Trimming removed 5 bases from V and 2 bases from J, with 23 bases in between.

The chain joins TRBV30 to TRBJ1-1; 7 positions agree with TRBD1. The J segment lost 3 bases and the V segment lost 2 bases, leaving 3 bases of the junction unmatched. The CDR3 extends over 13 amino acids. The germline gives CDR1 GTSNPN, CDR2 SVGIG (reference sequence). CDR3 nucleotides: TGTGCCTGGAGTTTAGACAGGGACACTGAAGCTTTCTTT. It codes for CAWSLDRDTEAFF.

This clone has just one count. The chain uses TRBV27 and TRBJ2-7; 9 bases agree with TRBD1. This CDR3 region has 16 residues. CDR1 and CDR2 from the germline V gene are MNHEY and SMNVEV (reference sequence). J lost 3 bases, V lost 6 bases, and 12 bases had no gene match. The CDR3: CASSPLGGQGFYEQYF. Written as DNA, the CDR3 is TGTGCCAGCAGCCCTCTAGGGGGACAGGGTTTCTACGAGCAGTACTTC.

V usage is TRBV27 and J usage is TRBJ2-7, with D perhaps given as TRBD1 or TRBD2 (5 bases each). The CDR3 length is 14 residues. The germline V gene has CDR1 MNHEY and CDR2 SMNVEV (reference sequence). V lost 5 bases and J 2 bases, leaving 13 bases between the germline ends. The CDR3, as DNA: TGTGCCAGCAGTCCCCGGGACCCGGCCTACGAGCAGTACTTC. Its protein is CASSPRDPAYEQYF.

This clone was picked up a small number of times. This CDR3 is also generated by other DNA sequences in the sample. This chain joins TRBV7-8 and TRBJ2-3; D possibly corresponds to TRBD2 (6 bases). Germline assignment: CDR1 SGHVS and CDR2 FQNEAQ. The CDR3 length is 15 residues. The V end lost 1 base, the J end lost 4 bases, and 12 bases lay between the germline ends. The CDR3 DNA follows: TGTGCCAGCAGCTTAGTTGAGGGCGGGGCAGATACGCAGTATTTT. Amino acids: CASSLVEGGADTQYF.

This clone occurred once. The CDR3 protein is CASSYSERVEQFF. CDR3 DNA: TGTGCCAGCAGTTACTCTGAACGGGTAGAACAGTTCTTC. The chain uses TRBV6-5 and TRBJ2-1; D ambiguous. V dropped 0 bases and J dropped 13 bases, with 13 bases sitting between them. Germline V gene data show CDR1 as MNHEY and CDR2 as SVGAGI. This CDR3 comprises 13 residues.

The V and J genes are TRBV29-1 and TRBJ2-5; TRBD1 aligns across 9 bases. The germline gives CDR1 SQVTM, CDR2 ANQGSEA. J gave up 1 base and V 5 bases, and 5 bases lay outside the gene matches. The CDR3 is 14 amino acids. The CDR3 DNA follows: TGCAGCGTTTCCGGGACAGGGATCCAAGAGACCCAGTACTTC. This gives the protein CSVSGTGIQETQYF.

The V gene is TRBV27, the J gene TRBJ1-1, with 9 bases aligning to TRBD1. The V and J ends lost 1 base and 0 bases, in that order; junction bases with no gene match: 6. The germline CDR1 and CDR2 sequences are MNHEY and SMNVEV (reference sequence). The CDR3 consists of 17 residues. CDR3 sequence reads: CASSLWGTGTLNTEAFF. DNA of the CDR3: TGTGCCAGCAGTTTATGGGGGACAGGGACTCTGAACACTGAAGCTTTCTTT.

CDR3 region: CANLPEGTAFYNQPQHF. In DNA, the CDR3 is TGTGCCAACTTACCGGAGGGGACGGCGTTTTATAATCAGCCCCAGCATTTT. The chain couples TRBV28 to TRBJ1-5; D might be TRBD1 (5 bases). The ends were cut back, 10 bases at V and 4 bases at J, with 26 bases in the middle. Germline V gene sequence: CDR1 MDHEN, CDR2 SYDVKM. This CDR3 has 17 amino acids.

The chain employs TRBV7-6 and TRBJ1-1; D not certain. The CDR3 is made up of 14 amino acids. Germline CDR1 is SGHVS and CDR2 is FNYEAQ. V lost 8 bases, J lost 2 bases, and 15 bases lay in between. The CDR3 sequence: CASFPGGVNTEAFF. CDR3 sequence (DNA): TGTGCCAGCTTTCCCGGAGGAGTAAACACTGAAGCTTTCTTT. The full variable domain, completed using reference TRBV7-6 and TRBJ1-1, is GAGVSQSPRYKVTKRGQDVALRCDPISGHVSLYWYRQALGQGPEFLTYFNYEAQQDKSGLPNDRFSAERPEGSISTLTIQRTEQRDSAMYRCASFPGGVNTEAFFGQGTRLTVV.

This chain joins TRBV5-6 and TRBJ2-7; weak D call: TRBD2 (6 bases). The CDR3 runs 14 residues. Germline V lookup: CDR1 SGHDT, CDR2 YYEEEE. V lost 4 bases to trimming and J lost 0 bases, with 11 bases between them. The CDR3 bases are TGTGCCAGCAGCGCGGGGTCTTCCTCCTACGAGCAGTACTTC. Encoded protein: CASSAGSSSYEQYF.

This sequence joins TRBV2 and TRBJ2-3; maybe TRBD2 (6 bases). Trimming took 0 bases from V and 1 from J, leaving 17 bases between them. CDR3 length equals 18 residues. CDR1 and CDR2 (germline): SNHLY, FYNNEI. The CDR3 spells CASSEAATGVLGTDTQYF. The CDR3 region has the DNA TGTGCCAGCAGTGAAGCGGCGACGGGGGTTCTAGGCACAGATACGCAGTATTTT. The variable domain in full, with the rest retrieved from reference TRBV2 and TRBJ2-3, is EPEVTQTPSHQVTQMGQEVILRCVPISNHLYFYWYRQILGQKVEFLVSFYNNEISEKSEIFDDQFSVERPDGSNFTLKIRSTKLEDSAMYFCASSEAATGVLGTDTQYFGPGTRLTVL.

This clone was counted many times. V gene TRBV7-9 combines with J gene TRBJ2-6, with D hard to call. The ends were cut back, 3 bases at V and 0 bases at J, with 9 bases in the middle. The germline gives CDR1 SEHNR, CDR2 FQNEAQ (reference sequence). The CDR3 is 16 residues long. The CDR3 DNA follows: TGTGCCAGCAGCTTCACGCAAATCTCTGGGGCCAACGTCCTGACTTTC. The encoded protein is CASSFTQISGANVLTF.

As for this clone: Different DNA sequences within this sample yield the same CDR3. The rearrangement links TRBV2 to TRBJ2-7, with D hard to call. The CDR3 totals 12 residues. The V end lost 2 bases, the J end lost 2 bases, and 4 bases lay between the germline ends. Germline-derived CDR1 and CDR2 are SNHLY and FYNNEI. CDR3 region: CASSEITYEQYF. DNA of the CDR3: TGTGCCAGCAGTGAAATAACCTACGAGCAGTACTTC.

The chain links TRBV6-6 to TRBJ2-3; the D gene is possibly TRBD2 (6 bases). Germline V CDR1 and CDR2: MNHNY, SVGAGI (reference sequence). CDR3 length: 16 residues. Trimming took off 2 bases at V and 2 bases at J, with 14 bases between the two ends. CDR3 region: CASSYGPWGDTDTQYF. CDR3 bases: TGTGCCAGCAGTTACGGCCCATGGGGGGACACAGATACGCAGTATTTT.

The chain joins TRBV18 to TRBJ2-1, with D unclear. From germline, CDR1 is KGHSH and CDR2 LQKENI. Trimming removed 5 bases from V and 2 bases from J, with 13 bases in between. The CDR3 sequence is 15 residues long. CDR3 region: CASSSDTAAYNEQFF. As DNA, the CDR3 is TGTGCCAGCTCATCTGACACGGCGGCCTACAATGAGCAGTTCTTC.